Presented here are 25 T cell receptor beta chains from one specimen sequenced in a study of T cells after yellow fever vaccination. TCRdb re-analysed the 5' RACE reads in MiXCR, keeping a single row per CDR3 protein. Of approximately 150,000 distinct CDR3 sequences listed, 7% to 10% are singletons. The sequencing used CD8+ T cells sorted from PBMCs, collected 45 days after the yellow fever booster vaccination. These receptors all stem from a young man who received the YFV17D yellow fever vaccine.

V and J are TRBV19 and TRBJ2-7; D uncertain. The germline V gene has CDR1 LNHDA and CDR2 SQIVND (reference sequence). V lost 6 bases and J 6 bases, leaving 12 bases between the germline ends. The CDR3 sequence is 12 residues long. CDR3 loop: CASRAATGEQYV. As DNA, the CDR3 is TGTGCCAGTAGGGCCGCCACGGGCGAGCAGTACGTC.

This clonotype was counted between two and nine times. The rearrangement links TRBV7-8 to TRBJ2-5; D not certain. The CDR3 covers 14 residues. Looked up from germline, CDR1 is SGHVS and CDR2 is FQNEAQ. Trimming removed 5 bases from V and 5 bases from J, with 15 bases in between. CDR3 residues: CASSPSLGAETQYF. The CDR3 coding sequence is TGTGCCAGCAGCCCCTCCTTGGGTGCGGAGACCCAGTACTTC.

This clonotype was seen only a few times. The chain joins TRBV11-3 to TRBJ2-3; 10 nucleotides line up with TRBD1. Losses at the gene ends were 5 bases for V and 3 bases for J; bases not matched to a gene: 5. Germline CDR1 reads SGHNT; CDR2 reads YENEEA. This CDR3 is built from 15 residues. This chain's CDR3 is CASSDRDRGTDTQYF. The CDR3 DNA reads TGTGCCAGCAGCGACCGGGACAGGGGTACAGATACGCAGTATTTT.

The DNA for the CDR3 is TGCGCCAGCAGCCATGGACGTTCCTACAATGAGCAGTTCTTC. It codes for CASSHGRSYNEQFF. The V and J genes are TRBV4-1 and TRBJ2-1; D ambiguous. There are 14 residues in the CDR3. Germline V CDR1 and CDR2: MGHRA, YSYEKL. V gave up 3 bases and J gave up 1 base, with 7 bases separating them.

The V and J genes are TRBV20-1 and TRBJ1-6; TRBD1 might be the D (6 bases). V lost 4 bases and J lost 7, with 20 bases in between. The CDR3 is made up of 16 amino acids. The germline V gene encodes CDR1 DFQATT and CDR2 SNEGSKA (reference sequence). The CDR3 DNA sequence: TGCAGTGCTACTAGGGGGGAGTGGGGTGGAAATTCACCCCTCCACTTT. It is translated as CSATRGEWGGNSPLHF.

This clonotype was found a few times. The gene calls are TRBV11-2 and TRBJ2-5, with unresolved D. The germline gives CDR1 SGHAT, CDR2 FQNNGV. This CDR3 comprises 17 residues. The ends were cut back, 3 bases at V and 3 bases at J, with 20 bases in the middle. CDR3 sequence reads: CASSFTQGFFRKETQYF. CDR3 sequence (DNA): TGTGCCAGCAGCTTTACCCAAGGGTTTTTTAGGAAAGAGACCCAGTACTTC.

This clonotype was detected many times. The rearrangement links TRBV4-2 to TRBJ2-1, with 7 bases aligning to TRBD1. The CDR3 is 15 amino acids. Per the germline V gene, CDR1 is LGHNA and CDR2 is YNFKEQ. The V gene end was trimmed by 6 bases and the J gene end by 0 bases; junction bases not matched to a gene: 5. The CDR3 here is CASRTGPSSYNEQFF. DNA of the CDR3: TGTGCCAGCAGGACAGGGCCCAGCTCCTACAATGAGCAGTTCTTC.

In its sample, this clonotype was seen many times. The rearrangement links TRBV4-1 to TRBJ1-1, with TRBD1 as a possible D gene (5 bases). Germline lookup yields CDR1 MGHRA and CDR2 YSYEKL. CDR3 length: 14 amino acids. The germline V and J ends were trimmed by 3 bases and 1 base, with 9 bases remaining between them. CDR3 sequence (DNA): TGCGCCAGCAGCCATTGGCAGGGGAACACTGAAGCTTTCTTT. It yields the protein CASSHWQGNTEAFF.

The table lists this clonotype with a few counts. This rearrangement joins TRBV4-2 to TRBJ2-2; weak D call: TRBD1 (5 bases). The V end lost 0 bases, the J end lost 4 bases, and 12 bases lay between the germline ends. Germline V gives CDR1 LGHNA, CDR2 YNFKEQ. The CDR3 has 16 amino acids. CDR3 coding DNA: TGTGCCAGCAGCCAAGAGGCGAGTGGGGCCACCGGGGAGCTGTTTTTT. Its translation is CASSQEASGATGELFF.

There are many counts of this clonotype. CDR3 region: CASSRMEDPSTDTQYF. The CDR3 DNA reads TGTGCCAGCAGCCGAATGGAAGACCCTAGCACAGATACGCAGTATTTT. This sequence joins TRBV7-9 and TRBJ2-3; unclear D gene. This CDR3 is 16 amino acids long. Trimming left V 5 bases short and J 0 bases short, with 15 bases between. CDR1 and CDR2 (germline): SEHNR, FQNEAQ (reference sequence).

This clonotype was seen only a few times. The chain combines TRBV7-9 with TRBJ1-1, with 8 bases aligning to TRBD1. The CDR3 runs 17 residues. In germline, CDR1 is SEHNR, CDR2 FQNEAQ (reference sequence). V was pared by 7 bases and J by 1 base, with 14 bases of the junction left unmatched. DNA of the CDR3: TGTGCCAGCATCTTGGGGTATGGACAGGGAAGGAACACTGAAGCTTTCTTT. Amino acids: CASILGYGQGRNTEAFF.

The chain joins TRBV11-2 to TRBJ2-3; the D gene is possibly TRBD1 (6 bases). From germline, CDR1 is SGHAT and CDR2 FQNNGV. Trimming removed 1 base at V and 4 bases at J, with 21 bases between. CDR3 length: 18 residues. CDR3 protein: CASSLATMDSKTADTQYF. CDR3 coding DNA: TGTGCCAGCAGCTTAGCCACAATGGACAGCAAGACAGCAGATACGCAGTATTTT.

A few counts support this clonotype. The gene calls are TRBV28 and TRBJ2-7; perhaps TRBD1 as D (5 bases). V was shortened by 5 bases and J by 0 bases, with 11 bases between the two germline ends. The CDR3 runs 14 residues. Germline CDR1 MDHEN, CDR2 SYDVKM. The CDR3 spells CASSLATDSYEQYV. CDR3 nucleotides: TGTGCCAGCAGTCTTGCGACAGACTCCTACGAGCAGTACGTC.

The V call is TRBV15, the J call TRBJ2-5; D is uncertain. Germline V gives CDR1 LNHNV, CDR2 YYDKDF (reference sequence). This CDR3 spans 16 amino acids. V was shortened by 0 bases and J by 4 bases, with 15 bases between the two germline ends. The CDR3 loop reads CATSRENPSTAETQYF. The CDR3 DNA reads TGTGCCACCAGCAGAGAAAACCCTTCTACCGCAGAGACCCAGTACTTC.

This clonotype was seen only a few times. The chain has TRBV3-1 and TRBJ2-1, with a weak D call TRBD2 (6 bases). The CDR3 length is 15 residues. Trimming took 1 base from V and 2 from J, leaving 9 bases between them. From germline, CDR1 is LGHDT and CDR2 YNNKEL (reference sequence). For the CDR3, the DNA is TGTGCCAGCAGCCAAGTCCCTAGCGCCTACAATGAGCAGTTCTTC. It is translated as CASSQVPSAYNEQFF.

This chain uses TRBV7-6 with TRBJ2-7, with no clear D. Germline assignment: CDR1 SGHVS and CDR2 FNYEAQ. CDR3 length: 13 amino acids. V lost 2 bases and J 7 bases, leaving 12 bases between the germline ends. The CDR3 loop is CASSLSSISEQYF. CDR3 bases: TGTGCCAGCAGCTTAAGTTCGATTTCGGAGCAGTACTTC.

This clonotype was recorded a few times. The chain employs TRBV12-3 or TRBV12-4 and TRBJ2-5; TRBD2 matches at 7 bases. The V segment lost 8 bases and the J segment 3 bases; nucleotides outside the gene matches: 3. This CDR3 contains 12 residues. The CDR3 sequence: CASRAGKETQYF. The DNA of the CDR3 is TGTGCCAGCCGAGCGGGGAAAGAGACCCAGTACTTC.

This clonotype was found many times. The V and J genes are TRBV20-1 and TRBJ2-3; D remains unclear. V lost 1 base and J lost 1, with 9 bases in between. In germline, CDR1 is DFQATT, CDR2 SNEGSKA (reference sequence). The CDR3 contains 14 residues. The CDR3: CSARGTERTDTQYF. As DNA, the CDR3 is TGCAGTGCTAGAGGTACAGAGCGCACAGATACGCAGTATTTT.

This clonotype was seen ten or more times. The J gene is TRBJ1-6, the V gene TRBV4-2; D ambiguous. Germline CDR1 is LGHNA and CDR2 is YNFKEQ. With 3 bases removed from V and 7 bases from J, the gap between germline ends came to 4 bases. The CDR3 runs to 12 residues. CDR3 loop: CASSQGNSPLHF. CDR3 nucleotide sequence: TGTGCCAGCAGCCAGGGGAATTCACCCCTCCACTTT.

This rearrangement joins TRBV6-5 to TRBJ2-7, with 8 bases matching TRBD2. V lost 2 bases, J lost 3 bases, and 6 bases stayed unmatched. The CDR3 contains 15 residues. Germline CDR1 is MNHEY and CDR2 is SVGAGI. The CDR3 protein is CASSYASGGLYEQYF. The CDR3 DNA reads TGTGCCAGCAGTTACGCCAGCGGGGGACTCTACGAGCAGTACTTC.

CDR3 residues: CASSLSTSGGDEQFF. CDR3 DNA: TGTGCCAGCAGTTTATCGACTAGCGGGGGTGATGAGCAGTTCTTC. The rearrangement links TRBV27 to TRBJ2-1; 12 bases agree with TRBD2. The germline V gene has CDR1 MNHEY and CDR2 SMNVEV (reference sequence). This CDR3 has 15 amino acids. V lost 0 bases to trimming and J lost 8 bases; unmatched junction nucleotides: 2.

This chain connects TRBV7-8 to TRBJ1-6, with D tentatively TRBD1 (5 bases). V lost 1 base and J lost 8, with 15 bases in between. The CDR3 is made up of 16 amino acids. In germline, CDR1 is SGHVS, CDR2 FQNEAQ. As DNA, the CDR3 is TGTGCCAGCAGCTTAGGCAACCGGGACCCTCATTCACCCCTCCACTTT. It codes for CASSLGNRDPHSPLHF.

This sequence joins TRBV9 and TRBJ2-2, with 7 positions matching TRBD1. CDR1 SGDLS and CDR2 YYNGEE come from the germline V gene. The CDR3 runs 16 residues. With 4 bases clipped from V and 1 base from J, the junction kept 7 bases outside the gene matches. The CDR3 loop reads CASSNRGQENTGELFF. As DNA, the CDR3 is TGTGCCAGCAGCAATCGAGGACAGGAGAACACCGGGGAGCTGTTTTTT. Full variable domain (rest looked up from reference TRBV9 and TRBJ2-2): DSGVTQTPKHLITATGQRVTLRCSPRSGDLSVYWYQQSLDQGLQFLIQYYNGEERAKGNILERFSAQQFPDLHSELNLSSLELGDSALYFCASSNRGQENTGELFFGEGSRLTVL.

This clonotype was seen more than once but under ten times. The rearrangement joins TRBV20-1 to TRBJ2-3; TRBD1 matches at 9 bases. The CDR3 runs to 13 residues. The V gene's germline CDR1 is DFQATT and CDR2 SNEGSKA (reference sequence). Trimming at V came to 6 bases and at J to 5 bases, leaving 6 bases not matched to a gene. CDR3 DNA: TGCAGTGCGGAACAGGGGGCGGGAGATACGCAGTATTTT. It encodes CSAEQGAGDTQYF.

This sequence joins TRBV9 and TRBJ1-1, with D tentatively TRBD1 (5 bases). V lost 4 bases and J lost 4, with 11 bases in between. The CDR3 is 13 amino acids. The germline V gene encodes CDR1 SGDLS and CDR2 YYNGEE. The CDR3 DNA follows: TGTGCCAGCAGCATCCAGGGAATCACTGAAGCTTTCTTT. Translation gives CASSIQGITEAFF.